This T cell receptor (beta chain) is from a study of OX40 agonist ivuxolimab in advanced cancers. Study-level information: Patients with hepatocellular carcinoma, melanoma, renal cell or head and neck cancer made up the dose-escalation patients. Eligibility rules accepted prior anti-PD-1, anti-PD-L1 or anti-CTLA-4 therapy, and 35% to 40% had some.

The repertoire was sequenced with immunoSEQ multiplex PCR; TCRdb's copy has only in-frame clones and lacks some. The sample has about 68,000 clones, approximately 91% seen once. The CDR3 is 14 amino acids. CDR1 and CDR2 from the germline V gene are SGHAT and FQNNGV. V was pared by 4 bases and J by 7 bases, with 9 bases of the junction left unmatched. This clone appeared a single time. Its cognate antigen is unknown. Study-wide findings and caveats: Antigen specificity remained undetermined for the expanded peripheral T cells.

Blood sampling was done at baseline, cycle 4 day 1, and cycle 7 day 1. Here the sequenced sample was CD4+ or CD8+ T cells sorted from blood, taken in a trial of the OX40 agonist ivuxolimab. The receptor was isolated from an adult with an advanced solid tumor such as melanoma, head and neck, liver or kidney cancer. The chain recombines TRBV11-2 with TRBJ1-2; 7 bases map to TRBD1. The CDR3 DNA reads TGTGCCAGCAGCTCTCGGGGGACAGCTAGTGGCTACACCTTC. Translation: CASSSRGTASGYTF. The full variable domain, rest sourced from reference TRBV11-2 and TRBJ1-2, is EAGVAQSPRYKIIEKRQSVAFWCNPISGHATLYWYQQILGQGPKLLIQFQNNGVVDDSQLPKDRFSAERLKGVDSTLKIQPAKLEDSAVYLCASSSRGTASGYTFGSGTRLTVV.